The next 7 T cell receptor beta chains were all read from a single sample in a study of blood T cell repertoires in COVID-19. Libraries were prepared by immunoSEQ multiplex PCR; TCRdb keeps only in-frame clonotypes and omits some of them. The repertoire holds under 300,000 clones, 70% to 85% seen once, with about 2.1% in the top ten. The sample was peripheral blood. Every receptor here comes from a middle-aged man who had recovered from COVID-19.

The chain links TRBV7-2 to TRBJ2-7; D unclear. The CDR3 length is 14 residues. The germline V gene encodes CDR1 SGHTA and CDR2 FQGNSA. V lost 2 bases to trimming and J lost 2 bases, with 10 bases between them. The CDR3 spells CASSLQGGAYEQYF. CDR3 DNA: TGTGCCAGCAGCTTACAAGGCGGAGCCTACGAGCAGTACTTC.

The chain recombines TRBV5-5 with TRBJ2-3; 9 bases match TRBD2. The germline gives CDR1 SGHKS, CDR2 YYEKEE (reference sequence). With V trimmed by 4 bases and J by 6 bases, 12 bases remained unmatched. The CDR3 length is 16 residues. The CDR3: CASSPYGRGGLDTQYF. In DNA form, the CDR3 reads TGTGCCAGCAGCCCGTACGGGCGGGGGGGCCTCGATACGCAGTATTTT.

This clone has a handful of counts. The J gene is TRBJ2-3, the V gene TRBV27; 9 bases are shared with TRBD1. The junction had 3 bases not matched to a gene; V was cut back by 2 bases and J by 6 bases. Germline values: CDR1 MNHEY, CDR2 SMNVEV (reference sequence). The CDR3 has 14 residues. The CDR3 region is CASSLGTGTDTQYF. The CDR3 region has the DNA TGTGCCAGCAGTTTAGGGACAGGGACCGATACGCAGTATTTT.

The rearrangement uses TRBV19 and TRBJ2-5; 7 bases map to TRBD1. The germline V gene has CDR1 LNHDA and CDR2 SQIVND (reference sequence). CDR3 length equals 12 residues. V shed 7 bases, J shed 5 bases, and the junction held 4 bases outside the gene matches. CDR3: CASTTGSETQYF. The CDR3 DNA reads TGTGCCAGTACGACAGGGTCGGAGACCCAGTACTTC.

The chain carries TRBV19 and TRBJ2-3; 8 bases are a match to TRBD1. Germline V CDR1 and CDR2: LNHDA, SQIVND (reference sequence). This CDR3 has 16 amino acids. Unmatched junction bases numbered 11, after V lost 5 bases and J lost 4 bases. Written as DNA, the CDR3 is TGTGCCAGTAGTCCCAGGGACAGGTCGGGGGCAGATACGCAGTATTTT. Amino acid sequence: CASSPRDRSGADTQYF.

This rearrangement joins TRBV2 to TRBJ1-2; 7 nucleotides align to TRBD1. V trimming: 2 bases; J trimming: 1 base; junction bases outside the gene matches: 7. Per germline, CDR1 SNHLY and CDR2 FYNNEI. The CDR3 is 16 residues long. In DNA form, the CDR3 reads TGTGCCAGCAGTGAATATGGGCAGGGGGTTAACTATGGCTACACCTTC. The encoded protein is CASSEYGQGVNYGYTF.

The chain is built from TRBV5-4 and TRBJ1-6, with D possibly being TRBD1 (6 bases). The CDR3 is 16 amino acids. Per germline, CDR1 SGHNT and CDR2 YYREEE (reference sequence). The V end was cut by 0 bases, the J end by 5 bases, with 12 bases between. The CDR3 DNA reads TGTGCCAGCAGCTTGGCGGCCGACAGGAATAATTCACCCCTCCACTTT. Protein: CASSLAADRNNSPLHF.